Given below is one T cell receptor beta chain in context. Its antigen is not known. Libraries were prepared by immunoSEQ multiplex PCR; TCRdb keeps only in-frame clonotypes and omits some of them. The sample has 25,000 to 35,000 clones; around nine tenths are singletons. This specimen comes from a study of OX40 agonist ivuxolimab in advanced cancers. Overall study: Three patients showed partial responses: one hepatocellular carcinoma and two cutaneous melanoma cases. General study findings and limits: In the 0.1 to 3.0 mg/kg range, CD4+ and CD8+ blood T cells had expanded clonally by week 6. Still undetermined is the antigen specificity of the expanded peripheral T cells.

The V gene's germline CDR1 is SGDLS and CDR2 YYNGEE. V was trimmed by 3 bases and J by 0 bases, leaving 12 bases between them. This CDR3 has 15 residues. The clonotype comes from an adult with an advanced solid tumor such as melanoma, head and neck, liver or kidney cancer. The source was CD4+ or CD8+ T cells sorted from blood, collected in a trial of the OX40 agonist ivuxolimab. The genes are TRBV9 and TRBJ1-1; D unclear. The CDR3 sequence is CASSADPNLNTEAFF. The CDR3 nucleotides read TGTGCCAGCAGCGCGGACCCGAACTTGAACACTGAAGCTTTCTTT.